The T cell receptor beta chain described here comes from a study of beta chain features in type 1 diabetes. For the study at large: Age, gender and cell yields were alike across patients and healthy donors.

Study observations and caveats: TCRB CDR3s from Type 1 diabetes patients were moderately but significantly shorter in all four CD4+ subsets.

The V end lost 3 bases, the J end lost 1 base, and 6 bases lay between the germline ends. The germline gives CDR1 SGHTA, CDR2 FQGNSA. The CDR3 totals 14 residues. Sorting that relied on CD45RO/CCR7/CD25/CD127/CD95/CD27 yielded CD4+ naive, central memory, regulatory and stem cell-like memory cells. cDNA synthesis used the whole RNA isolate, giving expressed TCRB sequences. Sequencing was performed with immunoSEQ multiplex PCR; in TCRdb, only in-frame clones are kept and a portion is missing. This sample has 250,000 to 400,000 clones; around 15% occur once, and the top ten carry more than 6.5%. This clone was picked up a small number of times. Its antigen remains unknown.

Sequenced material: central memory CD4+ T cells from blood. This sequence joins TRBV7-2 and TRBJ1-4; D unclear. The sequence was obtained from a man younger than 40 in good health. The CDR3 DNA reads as TGTGCCAGCAGCTTGAAGGGAACTAATGAAAAACTGTTTTTT. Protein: CASSLKGTNEKLFF. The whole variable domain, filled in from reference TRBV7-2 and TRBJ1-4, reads GAGVSQSPSNKVTEKGKDVELRCDPISGHTALYWYRQSLGQGLEFLIYFQGNSAPDKSGLPSDRFSAERTGGSVSTLTIQRTQQEDSAVYLCASSLKGTNEKLFFGSGTQLSVL.